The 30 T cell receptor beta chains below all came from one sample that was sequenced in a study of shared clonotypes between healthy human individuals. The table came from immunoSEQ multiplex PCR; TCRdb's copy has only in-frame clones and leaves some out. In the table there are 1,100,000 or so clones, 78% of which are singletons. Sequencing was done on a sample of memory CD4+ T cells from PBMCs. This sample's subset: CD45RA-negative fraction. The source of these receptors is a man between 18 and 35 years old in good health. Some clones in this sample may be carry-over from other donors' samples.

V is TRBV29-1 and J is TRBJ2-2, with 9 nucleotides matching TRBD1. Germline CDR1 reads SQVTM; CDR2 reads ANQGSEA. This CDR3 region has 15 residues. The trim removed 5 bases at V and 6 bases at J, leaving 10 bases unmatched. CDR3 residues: CSVLRDRVGSGELFF. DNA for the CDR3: TGCAGCGTTTTGAGGGACAGGGTGGGCTCCGGGGAGCTGTTTTTT.

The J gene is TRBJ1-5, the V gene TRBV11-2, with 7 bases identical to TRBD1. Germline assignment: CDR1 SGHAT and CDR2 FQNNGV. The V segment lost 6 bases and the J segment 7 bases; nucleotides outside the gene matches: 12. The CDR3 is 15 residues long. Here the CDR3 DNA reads TGTGCCAGCAGTCCGGGACAGACTCTTGGCCAGCCCCAGCATTTT. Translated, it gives CASSPGQTLGQPQHF.

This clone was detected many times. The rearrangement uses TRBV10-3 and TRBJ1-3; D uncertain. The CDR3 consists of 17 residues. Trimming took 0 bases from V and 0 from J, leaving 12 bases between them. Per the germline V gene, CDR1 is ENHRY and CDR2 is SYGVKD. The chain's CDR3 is CAISESPARSSGNTIYF. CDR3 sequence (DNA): TGTGCCATCAGTGAGTCCCCGGCCAGAAGCTCTGGAAACACCATATATTTT.

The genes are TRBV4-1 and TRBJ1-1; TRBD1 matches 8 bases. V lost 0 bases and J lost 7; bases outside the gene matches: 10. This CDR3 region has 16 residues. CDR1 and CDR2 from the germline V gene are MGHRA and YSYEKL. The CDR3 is CASSQDWPQGEDEAFF. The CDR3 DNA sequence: TGCGCCAGCAGCCAAGATTGGCCACAGGGGGAGGATGAAGCTTTCTTT.

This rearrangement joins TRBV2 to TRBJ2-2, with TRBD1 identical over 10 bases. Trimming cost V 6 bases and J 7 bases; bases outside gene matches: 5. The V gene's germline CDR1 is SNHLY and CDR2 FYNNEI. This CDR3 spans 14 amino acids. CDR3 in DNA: TGTGCCAGCAGGGGGACAGGGGCTCACGGGGAGCTGTTTTTT. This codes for CASRGTGAHGELFF.

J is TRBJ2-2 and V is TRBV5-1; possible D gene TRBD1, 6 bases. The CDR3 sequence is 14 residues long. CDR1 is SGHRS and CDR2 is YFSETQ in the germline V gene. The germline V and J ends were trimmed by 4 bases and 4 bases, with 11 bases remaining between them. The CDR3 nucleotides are TGCGCCAGCAGCCCCGGACAGTTCACCGGGGAGCTGTTTTTT. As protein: CASSPGQFTGELFF.

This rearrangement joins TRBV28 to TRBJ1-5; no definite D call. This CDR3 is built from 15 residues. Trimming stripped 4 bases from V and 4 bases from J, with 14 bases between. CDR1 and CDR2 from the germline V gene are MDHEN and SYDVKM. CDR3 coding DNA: TGTGCCAGCAGTTCGGGAGAACACCCGAATCAGCCCCAGCATTTT. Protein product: CASSSGEHPNQPQHF.

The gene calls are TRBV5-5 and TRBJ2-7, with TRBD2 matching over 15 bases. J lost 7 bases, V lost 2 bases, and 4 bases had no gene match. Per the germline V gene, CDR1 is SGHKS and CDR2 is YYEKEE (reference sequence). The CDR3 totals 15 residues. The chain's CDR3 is CASSFTGTSGREQYF. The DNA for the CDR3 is TGTGCCAGCAGCTTTACCGGGACTAGCGGGAGGGAGCAGTACTTC.

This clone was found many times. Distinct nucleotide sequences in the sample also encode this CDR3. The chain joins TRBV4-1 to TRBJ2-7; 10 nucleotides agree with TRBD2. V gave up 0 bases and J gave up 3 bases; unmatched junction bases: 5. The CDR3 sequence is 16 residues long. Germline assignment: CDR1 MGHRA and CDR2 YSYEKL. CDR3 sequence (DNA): TGCGCCAGCAGCCAAGATAGGACTAGCGGTTTCTACGAGCAGTACTTC. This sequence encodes CASSQDRTSGFYEQYF.

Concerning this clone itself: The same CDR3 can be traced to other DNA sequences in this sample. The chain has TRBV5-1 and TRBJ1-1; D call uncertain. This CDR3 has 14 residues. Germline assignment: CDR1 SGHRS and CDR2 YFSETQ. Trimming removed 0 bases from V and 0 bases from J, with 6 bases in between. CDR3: CASSLDGLNTEAFF. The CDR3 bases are TGCGCCAGCAGCTTGGATGGCTTGAACACTGAAGCTTTCTTT.

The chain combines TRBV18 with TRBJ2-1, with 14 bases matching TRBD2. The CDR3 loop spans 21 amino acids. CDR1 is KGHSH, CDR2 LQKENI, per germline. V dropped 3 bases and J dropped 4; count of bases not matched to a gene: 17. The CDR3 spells CASSPRLAGGTQTSKYNEQFF. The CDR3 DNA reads TGTGCCAGCTCACCGAGACTAGCGGGAGGGACCCAGACATCTAAGTACAATGAGCAGTTCTTC.

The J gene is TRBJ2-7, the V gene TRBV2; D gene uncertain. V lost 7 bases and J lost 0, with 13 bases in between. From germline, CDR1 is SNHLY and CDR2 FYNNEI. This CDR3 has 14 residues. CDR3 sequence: CASKTEPPSYEQYF. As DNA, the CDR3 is TGTGCCAGCAAAACAGAACCCCCCTCCTACGAGCAGTACTTC.

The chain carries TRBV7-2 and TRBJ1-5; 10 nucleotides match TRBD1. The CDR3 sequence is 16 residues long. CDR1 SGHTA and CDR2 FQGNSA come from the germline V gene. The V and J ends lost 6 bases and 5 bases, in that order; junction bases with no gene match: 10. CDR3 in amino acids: CASRTTGTGDHQPQHF. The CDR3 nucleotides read TGTGCCAGCAGGACCACCGGGACAGGGGACCATCAGCCCCAGCATTTT. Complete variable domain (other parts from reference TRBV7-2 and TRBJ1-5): GAGVSQSPSNKVTEKGKDVELRCDPISGHTALYWYRQSLGQGLEFLIYFQGNSAPDKSGLPSDRFSAERTGGSVSTLTIQRTQQEDSAVYLCASRTTGTGDHQPQHFGDGTRLSIL.

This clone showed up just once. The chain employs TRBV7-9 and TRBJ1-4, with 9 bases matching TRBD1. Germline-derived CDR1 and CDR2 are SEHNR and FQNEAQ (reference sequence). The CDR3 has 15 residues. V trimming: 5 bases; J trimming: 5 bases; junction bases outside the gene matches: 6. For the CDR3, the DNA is TGTGCCAGCAGCCTGGGACAGGGAATCAATGAAAAACTGTTTTTT. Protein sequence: CASSLGQGINEKLFF.

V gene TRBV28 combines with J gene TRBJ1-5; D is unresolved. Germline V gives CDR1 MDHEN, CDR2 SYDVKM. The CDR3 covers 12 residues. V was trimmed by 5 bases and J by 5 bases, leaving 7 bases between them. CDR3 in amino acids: CASSPDDQPQHF. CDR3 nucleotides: TGTGCCAGCAGTCCAGACGATCAGCCCCAGCATTTT.

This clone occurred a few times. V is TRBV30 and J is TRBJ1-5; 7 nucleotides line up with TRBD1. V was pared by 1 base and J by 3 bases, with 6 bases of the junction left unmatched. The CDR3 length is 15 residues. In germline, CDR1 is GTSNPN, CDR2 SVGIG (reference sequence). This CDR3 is CAWSASGTVNQPQHF. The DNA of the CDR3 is TGTGCCTGGAGTGCCTCCGGGACAGTCAATCAGCCCCAGCATTTT.

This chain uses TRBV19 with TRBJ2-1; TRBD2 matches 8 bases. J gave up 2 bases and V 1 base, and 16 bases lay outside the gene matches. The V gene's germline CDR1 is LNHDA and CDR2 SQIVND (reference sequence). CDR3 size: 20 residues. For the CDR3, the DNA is TGTGCCAGTAGTATAGGTCGGGCTAGCGGGTCACGCGTCGCCTACAATGAGCAGTTCTTC. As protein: CASSIGRASGSRVAYNEQFF.

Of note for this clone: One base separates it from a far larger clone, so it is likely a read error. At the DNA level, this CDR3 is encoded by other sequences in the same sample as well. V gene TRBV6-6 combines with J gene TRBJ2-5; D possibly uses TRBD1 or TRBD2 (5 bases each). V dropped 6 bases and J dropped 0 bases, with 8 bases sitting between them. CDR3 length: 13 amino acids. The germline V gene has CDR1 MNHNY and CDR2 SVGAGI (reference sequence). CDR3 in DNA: TGTGCCAGCAGCCGGGGACACCAAGAGACCCAGTACTTC. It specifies CASSRGHQETQYF.

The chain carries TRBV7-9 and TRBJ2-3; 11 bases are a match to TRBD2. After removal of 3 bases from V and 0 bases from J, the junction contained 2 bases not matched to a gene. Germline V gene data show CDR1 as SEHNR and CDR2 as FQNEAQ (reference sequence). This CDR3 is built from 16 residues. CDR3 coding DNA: TGTGCCAGCAGCTTCGGGACTAGCGGTAGCACAGATACGCAGTATTTT. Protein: CASSFGTSGSTDTQYF.

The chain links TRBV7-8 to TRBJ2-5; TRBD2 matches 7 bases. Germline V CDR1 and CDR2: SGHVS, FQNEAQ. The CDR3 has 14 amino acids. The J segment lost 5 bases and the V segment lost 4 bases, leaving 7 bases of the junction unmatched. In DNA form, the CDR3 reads TGTGCCAGCAGCTCCAGCGGGATTGGGGAGACCCAGTACTTC. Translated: CASSSSGIGETQYF.

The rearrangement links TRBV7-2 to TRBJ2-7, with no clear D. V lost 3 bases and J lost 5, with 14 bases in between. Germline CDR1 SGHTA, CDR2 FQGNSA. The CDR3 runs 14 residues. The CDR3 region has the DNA TGTGCCAGCAGCTTGTATACCTCCAGGAACGAGCAGTACTTC. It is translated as CASSLYTSRNEQYF. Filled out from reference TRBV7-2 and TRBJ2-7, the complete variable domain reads GAGVSQSPSNKVTEKGKDVELRCDPISGHTALYWYRQSLGQGLEFLIYFQGNSAPDKSGLPSDRFSAERTGGSVSTLTIQRTQQEDSAVYLCASSLYTSRNEQYFGPGTRLTVT.

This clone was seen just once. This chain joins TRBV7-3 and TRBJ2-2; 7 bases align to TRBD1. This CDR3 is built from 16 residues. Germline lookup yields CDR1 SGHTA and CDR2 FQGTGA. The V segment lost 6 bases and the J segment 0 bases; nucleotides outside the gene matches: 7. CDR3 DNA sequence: TGTGCCAGCAGGGCCCGAGGGACAGCGAACACCGGGGAGCTGTTTTTT. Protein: CASRARGTANTGELFF.

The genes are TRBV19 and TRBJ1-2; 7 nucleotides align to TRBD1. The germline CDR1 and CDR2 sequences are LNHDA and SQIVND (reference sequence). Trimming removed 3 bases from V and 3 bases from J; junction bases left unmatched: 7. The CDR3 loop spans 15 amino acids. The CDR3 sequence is CASSIHRQGDYGYTF. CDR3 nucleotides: TGTGCCAGTAGTATCCATCGACAGGGAGACTATGGCTACACCTTC.

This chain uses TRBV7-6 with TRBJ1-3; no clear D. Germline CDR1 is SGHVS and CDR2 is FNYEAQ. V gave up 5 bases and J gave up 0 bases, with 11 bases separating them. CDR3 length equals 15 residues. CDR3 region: CASSPTRNSGNTIYF. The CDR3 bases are TGTGCCAGCAGCCCAACCAGGAACTCTGGAAACACCATATATTTT.

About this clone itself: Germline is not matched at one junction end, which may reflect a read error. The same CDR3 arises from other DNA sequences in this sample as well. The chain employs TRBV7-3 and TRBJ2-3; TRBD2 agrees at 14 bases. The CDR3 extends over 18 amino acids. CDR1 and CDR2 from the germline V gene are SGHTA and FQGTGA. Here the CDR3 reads CASSTDGGPGLAGDTQYF. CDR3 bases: TGTGCCAGCAGCACAGACGGGGGACCGGGACTAGCGGGAGATACGCAGTATTTC.

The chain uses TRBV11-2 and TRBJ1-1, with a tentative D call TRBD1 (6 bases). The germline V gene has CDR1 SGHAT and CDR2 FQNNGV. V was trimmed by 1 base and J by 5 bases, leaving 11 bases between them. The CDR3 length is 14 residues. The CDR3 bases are TGTGCCAGCAGCTTAGGCCAGGGGACGACTGAAGCTTTCTTT. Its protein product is CASSLGQGTTEAFF.

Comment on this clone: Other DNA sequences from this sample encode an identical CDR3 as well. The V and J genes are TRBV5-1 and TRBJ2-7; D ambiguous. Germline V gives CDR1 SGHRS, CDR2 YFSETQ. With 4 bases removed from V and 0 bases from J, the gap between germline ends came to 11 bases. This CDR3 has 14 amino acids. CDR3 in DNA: TGCGCCAGCAGCCCCTCAGCGAGCTCCTACGAGCAGTACTTC. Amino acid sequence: CASSPSASSYEQYF.

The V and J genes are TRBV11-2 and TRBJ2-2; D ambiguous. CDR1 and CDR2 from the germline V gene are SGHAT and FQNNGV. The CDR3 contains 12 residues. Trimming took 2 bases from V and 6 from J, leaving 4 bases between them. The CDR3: CASSLFSGELFF. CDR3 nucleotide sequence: TGTGCCAGCAGCTTATTCTCCGGGGAGCTGTTTTTT.

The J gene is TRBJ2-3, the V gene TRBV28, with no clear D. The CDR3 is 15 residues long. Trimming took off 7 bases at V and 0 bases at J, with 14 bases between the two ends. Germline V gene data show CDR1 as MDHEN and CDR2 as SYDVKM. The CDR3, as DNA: TGTGCCAGCACCTTAGACCCAGAGAGCACAGATACGCAGTATTTT. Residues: CASTLDPESTDTQYF.

The CDR3 bases are TGTGCCAGCAGCCTGACCCAGGACGGTGAAGCTTTCTTT. Protein: CASSLTQDGEAFF. This chain links TRBV7-9 with TRBJ1-1; no definite D call. CDR1 SEHNR and CDR2 FQNEAQ come from the germline V gene (reference sequence). The CDR3 length is 13 residues. The ends were cut back, 5 bases at V and 7 bases at J, with 14 bases in the middle.